This T cell receptor (beta chain) was obtained from a study of PD-1 blockade in classical Hodgkin lymphoma. Study-wide background: Nivolumab was administered to patients intravenously at 3 mg/kg every 2 weeks.

Repertoires were generated with immunoSEQ multiplex PCR, while TCRdb's copy carries only in-frame clones and drops some. The sample lists 27,000 or so clones; roughly 80% were seen once. CDR3 size: 12 residues. Germline V CDR1 and CDR2: SGHRS, YFSETQ. V was clipped by 4 bases and J by 5 bases, with 6 bases between them. Regarding the study as a whole: Relapsed/refractory patients reportedly had the lowest baseline TCR diversity, below newly diagnosed patients, who were below healthy donors. Those patients who began receiving nivolumab less than 1 year after ASCT had lower diversity, and they were excluded. Whereas CD4+ TCR diversity had risen significantly by C4D1, CD8+ TCR diversity had not.

Relapse after autologous stem cell transplantation occurred in every patient, and brentuximab vedotin exposure varied. From thawed PBMCs, CD4+ T cells were purified using magnetic negative selection. This clone has a single count. The antigen is not known. The chain employs TRBV5-1 and TRBJ2-2; a possible D gene is TRBD1 (5 bases). The TCR comes from a human donor with classical Hodgkin lymphoma. The specimen comprised CD4+ T cells from blood, sampled at baseline. This CDR3 is CASSPGTGELFF. The CDR3 DNA sequence: TGCGCCAGCAGCCCAGGGACCGGGGAGCTGTTTTTT.